The 7 T cell receptor beta chains given below trace back to one sample, sequenced in a study of graft-versus-host responses after intestinal transplantation. Libraries were prepared by immunoSEQ multiplex PCR; TCRdb keeps only in-frame clonotypes and omits some of them. This sample yields around 100,000 clones, of which 75% to 95% are seen a single time; under 0.2% belongs to the top ten. Antigens of these TCRs are unknown. The specimen comprised unstimulated CD4+ T cells sorted from spleen or lymph node cells, sampled before transplant. The receptors derive from a human donor who was the organ donor for an intestinal transplant.

This chain uses TRBV7-9 with TRBJ2-5, with 7 bases identical to TRBD1. CDR3 length equals 12 residues. The germline V gene has CDR1 SEHNR and CDR2 FQNEAQ (reference sequence). J gave up 14 bases and V 3 bases, and 9 bases lay outside the gene matches. The CDR3 protein is CASSFEGTESYF. The CDR3, as DNA: TGTGCCAGCAGCTTTGAAGGGACAGAGTCCTACTTC.

This chain uses TRBV7-9 with TRBJ2-1; 9 bases map to TRBD1. With V trimmed by 8 bases and J by 6 bases, 8 bases remained unmatched. The CDR3 covers 14 residues. Looked up from germline, CDR1 is SEHNR and CDR2 is FQNEAQ (reference sequence). CDR3 DNA: TGTGCCAGCTATAAACAGGGGGCCGGCAATGAGCAGTTCTTC. Translation: CASYKQGAGNEQFF.

The V gene is TRBV25-1, the J gene TRBJ1-4; maybe TRBD1 (5 bases). From germline, CDR1 is MGHDK and CDR2 SYGVNS. The CDR3 is 16 amino acids. Trimming pared 6 bases from V and 5 bases from J, leaving 19 bases between. The CDR3 DNA is TGTGCCAGCAGCCGCGACCAGGGACTGATCAATGAAAAACTGTTTTTT. Its protein product is CASSRDQGLINEKLFF.

This chain links TRBV7-9 with TRBJ2-7, with 8 bases fitting TRBD1. The CDR3 is 14 residues long. Unmatched junction bases numbered 11, after V lost 4 bases and J lost 9 bases. The V gene's germline CDR1 is SEHNR and CDR2 FQNEAQ (reference sequence). The CDR3 reads CASSSGAGGIGQYF. For the CDR3, the DNA is TGTGCCAGCAGCTCAGGGGCAGGGGGCATAGGGCAGTACTTC.

The chain joins TRBV7-9 to TRBJ2-1; possibly TRBD2 for D (7 bases). Trimming stripped 6 bases from V and 5 bases from J, with 20 bases between. Germline-derived CDR1 and CDR2 are SEHNR and FQNEAQ (reference sequence). The CDR3 spans 16 residues. CDR3 residues: CASSGAGARLDNEQFF. Written as DNA, the CDR3 is TGTGCCAGCAGTGGGGCGGGGGCCCGGTTGGACAATGAGCAGTTCTTC.

This clone was counted between two and nine times. The chain employs TRBV6-4 and TRBJ2-3; 11 nucleotides match TRBD2. The CDR3 has 17 residues. CDR1 and CDR2 from the germline V gene are MRHNA and SNTAGT. V trimming: 2 bases; J trimming: 3 bases; junction bases outside the gene matches: 7. DNA of the CDR3: TGTGCCAGCAGTGACCTCCGAGGGACTAGCGGAACAGATACGCAGTATTTT. Translation: CASSDLRGTSGTDTQYF.

The CDR3 here is CASSLVGVETYEQYF. The CDR3 DNA sequence: TGTGCCAGCAGCTTGGTCGGGGTGGAGACCTACGAGCAGTACTTC. The V and J genes are TRBV11-2 and TRBJ2-7; tentatively, D is TRBD2 (5 bases). CDR3 size: 15 residues. CDR1 is SGHAT, CDR2 FQNNGV, per germline. The ends were cut back, 3 bases at V and 2 bases at J, with 14 bases in the middle.